This TCR beta chain was profiled in a study of beta chain features in type 1 diabetes. After removal of 8 bases from V and 4 bases from J, the junction contained 2 bases not matched to a gene. This CDR3 region has 12 residues. Germline CDR1 is MDHEN and CDR2 is SYDVKM. Comment on this clone: Other DNA variants within this sample encode the same CDR3.

Every isolated RNA sample was fully reverse transcribed, so sequencing captured expressed TCRB transcripts. TCRdb's copy holds only in-frame clones and misses some; the assay was immunoSEQ multiplex PCR. The table shows 600,000 to 650,000 clones, with about 14% occurring only once. The rearrangement uses TRBV28 and TRBJ2-7; TRBD1 agrees at 10 bases. The sequenced sample was naive CD4+ T cells from blood. The sequence came from a man between 18 and 35 years old in good health. The CDR3 bases are TGTGCCAGCCGGACAGGGGGATACGAGCAGTACTTC. Amino acid sequence: CASRTGGYEQYF. Full variable domain (outside the CDR3, taken from reference TRBV28 and TRBJ2-7): DVKVTQSSRYLVKRTGEKVFLECVQDMDHENMFWYRQDPGLGLRLIYFSYDVKMKEKGDIPEGYSVSREKKERFSLILESASTNQTSMYLCASRTGGYEQYFGPGTRLTVT.